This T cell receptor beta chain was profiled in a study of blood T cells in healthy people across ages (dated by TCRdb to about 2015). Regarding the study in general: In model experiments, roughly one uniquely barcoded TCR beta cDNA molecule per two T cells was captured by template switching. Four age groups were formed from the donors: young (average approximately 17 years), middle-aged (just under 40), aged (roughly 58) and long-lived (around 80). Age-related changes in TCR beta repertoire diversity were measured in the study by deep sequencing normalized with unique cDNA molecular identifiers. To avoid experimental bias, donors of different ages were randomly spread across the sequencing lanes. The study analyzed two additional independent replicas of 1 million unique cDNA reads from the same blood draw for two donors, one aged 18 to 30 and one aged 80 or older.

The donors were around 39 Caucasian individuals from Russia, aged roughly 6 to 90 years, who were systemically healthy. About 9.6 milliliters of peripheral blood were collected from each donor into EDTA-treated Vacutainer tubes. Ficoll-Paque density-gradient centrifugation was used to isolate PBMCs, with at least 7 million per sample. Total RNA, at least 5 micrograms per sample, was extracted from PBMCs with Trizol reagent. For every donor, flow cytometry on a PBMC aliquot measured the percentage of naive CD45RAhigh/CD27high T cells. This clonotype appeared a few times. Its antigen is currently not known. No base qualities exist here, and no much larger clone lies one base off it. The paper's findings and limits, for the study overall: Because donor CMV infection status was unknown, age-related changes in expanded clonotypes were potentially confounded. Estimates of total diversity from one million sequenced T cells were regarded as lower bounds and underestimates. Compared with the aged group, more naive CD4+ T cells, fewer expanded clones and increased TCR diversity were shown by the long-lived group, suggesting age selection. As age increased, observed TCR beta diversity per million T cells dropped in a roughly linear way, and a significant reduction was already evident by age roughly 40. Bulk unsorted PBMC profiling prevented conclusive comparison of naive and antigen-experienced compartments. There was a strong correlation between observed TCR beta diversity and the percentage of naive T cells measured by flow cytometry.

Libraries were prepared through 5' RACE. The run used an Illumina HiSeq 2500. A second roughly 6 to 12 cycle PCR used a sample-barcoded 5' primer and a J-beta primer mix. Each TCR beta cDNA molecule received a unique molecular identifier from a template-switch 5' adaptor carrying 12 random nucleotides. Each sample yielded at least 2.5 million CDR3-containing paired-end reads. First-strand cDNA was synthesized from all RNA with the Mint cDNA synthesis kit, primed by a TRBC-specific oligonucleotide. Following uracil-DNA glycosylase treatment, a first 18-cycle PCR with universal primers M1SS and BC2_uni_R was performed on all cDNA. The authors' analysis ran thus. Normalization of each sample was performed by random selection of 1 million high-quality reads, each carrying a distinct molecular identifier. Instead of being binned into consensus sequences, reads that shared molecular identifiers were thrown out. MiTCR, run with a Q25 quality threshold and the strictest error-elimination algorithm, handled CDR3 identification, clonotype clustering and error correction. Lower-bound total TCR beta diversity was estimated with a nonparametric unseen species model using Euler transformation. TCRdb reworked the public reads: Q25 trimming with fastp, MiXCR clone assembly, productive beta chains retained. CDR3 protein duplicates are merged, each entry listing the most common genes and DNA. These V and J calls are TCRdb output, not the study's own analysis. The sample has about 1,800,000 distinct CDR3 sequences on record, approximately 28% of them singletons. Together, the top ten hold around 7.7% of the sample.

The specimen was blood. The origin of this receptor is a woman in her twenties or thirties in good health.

The CDR3 reads CASAGAAYNEQFF. Here is the DNA: TGTGCCAGCGCCGGGGCGGCCTACAATGAGCAGTTCTTC. The rearrangement combines TRBV12-3 or TRBV12-4 with TRBJ2-1; the D segment is perhaps TRBD1 or TRBD2, each sharing 5 matched bases. Including the terminal cysteine and phenylalanine, the CDR3 comprises 13 residues. Only the CDR3 DNA is retained, 39 bases long and in frame from the first base. V drops 8 bases and J drops 2 bases, leaving 10 bases in between.